This paragraph covers one TCR beta chain sequence. No antigen is known for it. This CDR3 has 13 residues. V dropped 6 bases and J dropped 5 bases, with 13 bases sitting between them. Germline-derived CDR1 and CDR2 are SNHLY and FYNNEI. Assay used: immunoSEQ multiplex PCR; TCRdb lists only in-frame clones, some missing. Found here are approximately 70,000 clones, more than 65% of them singletons; the top ten hold about 7.5%. Stated time point: baseline, week 1 (first vaccination visit). Treatment specified: pre-vaccination baseline after standard-of-care therapy. This entry is derived from a study of a mutant IDH1 vaccine in newly diagnosed glioma. Study context: Treated individuals were approximately 60% male and approximately 38% female, averaging about 40 years of age. Beforehand, treatment had been radiotherapy, temozolomide, or both; the majority received both. General study findings and limits: Vaccine-induced immune responses occurred in roughly 93% of patients. With respect to changes in top peripheral T cell clonotypes, pseudoprogression seemed unrelated.

The J gene is TRBJ2-5, the V gene TRBV2, with D unresolved. This clonotype originated in a man in his fifties with glioma. This material consisted of PBMCs, taken from a glioma patient treated with radiotherapy, temozolomide or both. The CDR3 coding sequence is TGTGCCAGCAGCCTGGAAACGCGGGAGACCCAGTACTTC. Its translation is CASSLETRETQYF.